This is a list of T cell receptor beta chains from one sample in a study of beta chain features in type 1 diabetes. The repertoire was sequenced with immunoSEQ multiplex PCR; TCRdb's copy has only in-frame clones and lacks some. The sample lists over 150,000 clones, around 7.8% occurring once. The sequenced material came from central memory CD4+ T cells from blood. These receptors originate from a woman between 40 and 50 years old with type 1 diabetes. CDR3s include the opening cysteine and the closing phenylalanine or tryptophan. Fields, in order: CDR3 DNA, CDR3 protein, D gene, clone size, J gene, V gene. D genes are given only for firm matches. Clone size is not always given. Where it is, it says once, few, many or a class for expanded clones.

CDR3 DNA: TGTGCCAGCAGCGTAGTGGGCAGGGGAAGCACCGGGGAGCTGTTTTTT
CDR3 protein: CASSVVGRGSTGELFF
D gene: -
clone size: -
J gene: TRBJ2-2
V gene: TRBV9

CDR3 DNA: TGTGCCAGCAGCTCACGGATGGGAGCCACAGATACGCAGTATTTT
CDR3 protein: CASSSRMGATDTQYF
D gene: -
clone size: -
J gene: TRBJ2-3
V gene: TRBV7-2

CDR3 DNA: TGTGCCAGCAAGTCCGTCAGGGAGACAGGGTTACTGAACACTGAAGCTTTCTTT
CDR3 protein: CASKSVRETGLLNTEAFF
D gene: TRBD1
clone size: -
J gene: TRBJ1-1
V gene: TRBV2

CDR3 DNA: TGCAGCGTTAGACCGCAGGGTATGGGTTATGGCTACACCTTC
CDR3 protein: CSVRPQGMGYGYTF
D gene: -
clone size: -
J gene: TRBJ1-2
V gene: TRBV29-1

CDR3 DNA: TGTGCCAGTGGGACTAGCGGGGTCACCGGGGAGCTGTTTTTT
CDR3 protein: CASGTSGVTGELFF
D gene: TRBD2
clone size: -
J gene: TRBJ2-2
V gene: TRBV19

CDR3 DNA: TGTGCCAGCAGCATAAAGGCGGGTGAGCAGTTCTTC
CDR3 protein: CASSIKAGEQFF
D gene: -
clone size: -
J gene: TRBJ2-1
V gene: TRBV5-4

CDR3 DNA: TGTGCCAGCAGCTTACTAGCGGTTACTCAAGAGACCCAGTACTTC
CDR3 protein: CASSLLAVTQETQYF
D gene: TRBD2
clone size: few
J gene: TRBJ2-5
V gene: TRBV7-3

CDR3 DNA: TGTGCCTGGAGTGTTGGACAGGGGGCAGAAAAACTGTTTTTT
CDR3 protein: CAWSVGQGAEKLFF
D gene: TRBD1
clone size: -
J gene: TRBJ1-4
V gene: TRBV30

CDR3 DNA: TGTGCCAGCAGTTCCGTCCGGGACAGTCAGCCCCAGCATTTT
CDR3 protein: CASSSVRDSQPQHF
D gene: TRBD1
clone size: -
J gene: TRBJ1-5
V gene: TRBV7-9

CDR3 DNA: TGTGCCAGCAGCCGGGACAGTCGGGAGACCCAGTACTTC
CDR3 protein: CASSRDSRETQYF
D gene: TRBD1
clone size: -
J gene: TRBJ2-5
V gene: TRBV11-2

CDR3 DNA: TGTGCCAGCAGCTTAGGGGACTACTATGGCTACACCTTC
CDR3 protein: CASSLGDYYGYTF
D gene: -
clone size: -
J gene: TRBJ1-2
V gene: TRBV5-4

CDR3 DNA: TGTGCCAGCAGCTCCCAGGACAGGCCGAACAATGAGCAGTTCTTC
CDR3 protein: CASSSQDRPNNEQFF
D gene: TRBD1
clone size: -
J gene: TRBJ2-1
V gene: TRBV7-2

CDR3 DNA: TGTGCCAGCAGCACACCCATGGGGGCAGGGAGGAACACTGAAGCTTTCTTT
CDR3 protein: CASSTPMGAGRNTEAFF
D gene: -
clone size: -
J gene: TRBJ1-1
V gene: TRBV5-4

CDR3 DNA: TGCGCCAGCAGCTTGAGGACAGGGGACTATGGCTACACCTTC
CDR3 protein: CASSLRTGDYGYTF
D gene: TRBD1
clone size: many
J gene: TRBJ1-2
V gene: TRBV5-1

CDR3 DNA: TGTGCCAGCAGTATAAGGTACAGGACAGGGATCACCTACGAGCAGTACTTC
CDR3 protein: CASSIRYRTGITYEQYF
D gene: TRBD1
clone size: few
J gene: TRBJ2-7
V gene: TRBV27

CDR3 DNA: TGTGCCAGCTCACCGGTAAGACAGGAAGGTTGGGCTTTCTTT
CDR3 protein: CASSPVRQEGWAFF
D gene: -
clone size: few
J gene: TRBJ1-1
V gene: TRBV18

CDR3 DNA: TGTGCCAGCAGCGTGACAGGTGGGAAATACGAGCAGTACTTC
CDR3 protein: CASSVTGGKYEQYF
D gene: -
clone size: -
J gene: TRBJ2-7
V gene: TRBV7-3

CDR3 DNA: TGTGCCAGCAGCTTGGAAGCGCTCGGGAATAGTCAGCCCCAGCATTTT
CDR3 protein: CASSLEALGNSQPQHF
D gene: -
clone size: few
J gene: TRBJ1-5
V gene: TRBV5-4

CDR3 DNA: TGCGCCAGCAGCTACGGACAGGCCTCAACTAATGAAAAACTGTTTTTT
CDR3 protein: CASSYGQASTNEKLFF
D gene: TRBD1
clone size: -
J gene: TRBJ1-4
V gene: TRBV5-1

CDR3 DNA: TGTGCCAGCAGTCCCAGGGGCGCCACCCAAGAGACCCAGTACTTC
CDR3 protein: CASSPRGATQETQYF
D gene: -
clone size: few
J gene: TRBJ2-5
V gene: TRBV6-6

CDR3 DNA: TGCGCCAGCAGCTCCACTAGCGGGTTCACAGATACGCAGTATTTT
CDR3 protein: CASSSTSGFTDTQYF
D gene: TRBD2
clone size: few
J gene: TRBJ2-3
V gene: TRBV5-1